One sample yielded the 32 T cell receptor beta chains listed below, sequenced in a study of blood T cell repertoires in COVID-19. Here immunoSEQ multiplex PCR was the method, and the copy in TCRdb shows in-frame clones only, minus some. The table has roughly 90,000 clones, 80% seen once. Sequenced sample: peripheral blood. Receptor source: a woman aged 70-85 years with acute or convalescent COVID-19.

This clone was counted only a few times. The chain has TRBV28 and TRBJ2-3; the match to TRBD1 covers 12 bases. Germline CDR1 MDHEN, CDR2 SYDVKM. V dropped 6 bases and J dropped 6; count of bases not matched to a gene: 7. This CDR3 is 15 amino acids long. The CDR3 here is CASRTGTGGGDTQYF. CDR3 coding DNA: TGTGCCAGCAGAACCGGGACAGGGGGCGGGGATACGCAGTATTTT.

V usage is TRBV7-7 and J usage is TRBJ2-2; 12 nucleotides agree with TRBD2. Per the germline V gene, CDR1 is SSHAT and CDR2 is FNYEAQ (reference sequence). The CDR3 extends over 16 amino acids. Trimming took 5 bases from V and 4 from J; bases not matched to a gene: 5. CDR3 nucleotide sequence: TGTGCCAGCAGCCAACTAGCGGGGGGATTCACCGGGGAGCTGTTTTTT. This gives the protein CASSQLAGGFTGELFF.

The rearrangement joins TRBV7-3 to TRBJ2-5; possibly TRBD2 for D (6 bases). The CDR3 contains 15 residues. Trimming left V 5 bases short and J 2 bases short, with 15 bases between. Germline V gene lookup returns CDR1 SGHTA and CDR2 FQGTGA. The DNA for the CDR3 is TGTGCCAGCAGCCTGATGGCGGGGTTACAAGAGACCCAGTACTTC. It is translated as CASSLMAGLQETQYF. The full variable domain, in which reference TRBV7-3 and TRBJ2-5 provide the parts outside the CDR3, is GAGVSQTPSNKVTEKGKYVELRCDPISGHTALYWYRQSLGQGPEFLIYFQGTGAADDSGLPNDRFFAVRPEGSVSTLKIQRTERGDSAVYLCASSLMAGLQETQYFGPGTRLLVL.

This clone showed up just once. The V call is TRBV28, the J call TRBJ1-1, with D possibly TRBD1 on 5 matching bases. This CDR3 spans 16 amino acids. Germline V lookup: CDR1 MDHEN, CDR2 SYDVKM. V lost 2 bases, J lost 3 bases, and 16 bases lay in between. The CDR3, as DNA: TGTGCCAGCAGTTTAGGGGTTGGCAGGGCATACACTGAAGCTTTCTTT. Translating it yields CASSLGVGRAYTEAFF.

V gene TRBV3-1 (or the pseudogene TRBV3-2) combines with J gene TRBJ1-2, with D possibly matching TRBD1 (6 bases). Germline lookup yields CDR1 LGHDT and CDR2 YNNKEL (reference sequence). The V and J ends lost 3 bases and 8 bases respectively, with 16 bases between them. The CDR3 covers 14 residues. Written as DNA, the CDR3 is TGTGCCAGCAGCCACCGTCTCACAGGGAAGGGCTACACCTTC. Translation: CASSHRLTGKGYTF.

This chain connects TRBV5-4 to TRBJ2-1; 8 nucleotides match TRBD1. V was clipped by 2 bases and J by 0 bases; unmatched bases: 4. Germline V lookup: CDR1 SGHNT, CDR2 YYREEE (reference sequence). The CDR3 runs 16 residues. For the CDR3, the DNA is TGTGCCAGCAGCTTAGGAGGGACAGGCTCCTACAATGAGCAGTTCTTC. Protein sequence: CASSLGGTGSYNEQFF.

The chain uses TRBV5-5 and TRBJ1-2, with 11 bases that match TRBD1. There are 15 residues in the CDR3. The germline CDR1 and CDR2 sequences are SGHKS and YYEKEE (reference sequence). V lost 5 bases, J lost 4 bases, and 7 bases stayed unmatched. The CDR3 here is CASRLPGQGGYGYTF. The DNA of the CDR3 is TGTGCCAGCAGACTTCCGGGACAGGGGGGCTATGGCTACACCTTC.

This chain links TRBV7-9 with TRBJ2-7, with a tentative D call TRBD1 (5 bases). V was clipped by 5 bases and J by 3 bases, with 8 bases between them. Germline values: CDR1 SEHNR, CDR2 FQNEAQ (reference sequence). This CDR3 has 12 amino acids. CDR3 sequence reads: CASSGAGYEQYF. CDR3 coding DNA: TGTGCCAGCAGCGGGGCAGGCTACGAGCAGTACTTC.

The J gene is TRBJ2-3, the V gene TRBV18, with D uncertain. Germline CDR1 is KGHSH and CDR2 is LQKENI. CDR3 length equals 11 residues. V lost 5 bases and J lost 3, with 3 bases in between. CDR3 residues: CASSATDTQYF. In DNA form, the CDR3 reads TGTGCCAGCTCAGCGACAGATACGCAGTATTTT.

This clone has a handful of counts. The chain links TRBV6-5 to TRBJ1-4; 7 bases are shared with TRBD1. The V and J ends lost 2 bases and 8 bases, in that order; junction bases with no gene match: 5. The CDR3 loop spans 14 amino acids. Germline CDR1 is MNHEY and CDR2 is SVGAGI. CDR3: CASSYQGGAEKLFF. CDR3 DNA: TGTGCCAGCAGTTACCAGGGGGGTGCGGAAAAACTGTTTTTT.

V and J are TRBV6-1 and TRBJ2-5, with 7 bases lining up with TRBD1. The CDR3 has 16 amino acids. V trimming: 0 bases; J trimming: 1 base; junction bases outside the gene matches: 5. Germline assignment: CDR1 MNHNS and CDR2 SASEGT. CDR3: CASSEAGGTVQETQYF. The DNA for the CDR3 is TGTGCCAGCAGTGAAGCAGGGGGCACCGTCCAAGAGACCCAGTACTTC.

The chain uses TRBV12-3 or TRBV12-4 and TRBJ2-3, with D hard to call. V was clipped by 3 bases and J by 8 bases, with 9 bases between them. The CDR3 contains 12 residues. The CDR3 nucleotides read TGTGCCAGCAGTTTTCGGTCAACTACGCAGTATTTT. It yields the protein CASSFRSTTQYF.

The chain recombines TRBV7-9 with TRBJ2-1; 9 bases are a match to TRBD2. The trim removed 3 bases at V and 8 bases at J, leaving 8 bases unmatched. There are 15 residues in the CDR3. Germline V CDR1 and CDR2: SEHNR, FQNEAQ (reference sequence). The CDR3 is CASSLAGGPRYEQFF. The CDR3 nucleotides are TGTGCCAGCAGCTTGGCGGGGGGGCCGAGGTATGAGCAGTTCTTC.

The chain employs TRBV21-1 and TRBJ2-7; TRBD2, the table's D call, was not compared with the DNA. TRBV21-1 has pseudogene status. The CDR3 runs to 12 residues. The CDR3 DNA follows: TGTGCCAGCGACCCCGGGACCTACGAGCAGTACTTC. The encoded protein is CASDPGTYEQYF.

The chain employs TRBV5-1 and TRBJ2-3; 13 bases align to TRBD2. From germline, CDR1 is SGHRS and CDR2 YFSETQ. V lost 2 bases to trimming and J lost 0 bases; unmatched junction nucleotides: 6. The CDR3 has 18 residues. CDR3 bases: TGCGCCAGCAGCTTTGCCGGACTAGCGGGGGACAGCACAGATACGCAGTATTTT. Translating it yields CASSFAGLAGDSTDTQYF.

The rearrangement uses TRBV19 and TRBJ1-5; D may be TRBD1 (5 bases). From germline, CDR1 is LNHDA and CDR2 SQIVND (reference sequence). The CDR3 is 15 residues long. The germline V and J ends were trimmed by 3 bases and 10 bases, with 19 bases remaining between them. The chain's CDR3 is CASSISPGGPPPQHF. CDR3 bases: TGTGCCAGTAGTATTTCCCCCGGGGGACCACCCCCCCAGCATTTT. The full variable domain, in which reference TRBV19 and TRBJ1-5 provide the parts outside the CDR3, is DGGITQSPKYLFRKEGQNVTLSCEQNLNHDAMYWYRQDPGQGLRLIYYSQIVNDFQKGDIAEGYSVSREKKESFPLTVTSAQKNPTAFYLCASSISPGGPPPQHFGDGTRLSIL.

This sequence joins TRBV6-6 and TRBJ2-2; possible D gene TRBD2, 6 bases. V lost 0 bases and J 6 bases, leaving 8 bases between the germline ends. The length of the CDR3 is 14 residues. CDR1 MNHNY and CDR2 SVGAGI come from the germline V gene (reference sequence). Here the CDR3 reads CASSYSASAGELFF. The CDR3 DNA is TGTGCCAGCAGTTACTCGGCTAGCGCCGGGGAGCTGTTTTTT.

CDR3 residues: CASLRDRGGTEAFF. The CDR3 region has the DNA TGTGCCAGCCTCCGGGACAGGGGCGGGACTGAAGCTTTCTTT. The gene calls are TRBV2 and TRBJ1-1; 10 bases map to TRBD1. The CDR3 is 14 residues long. V gave up 8 bases and J gave up 5 bases; unmatched junction bases: 8. Germline V gene data show CDR1 as SNHLY and CDR2 as FYNNEI.

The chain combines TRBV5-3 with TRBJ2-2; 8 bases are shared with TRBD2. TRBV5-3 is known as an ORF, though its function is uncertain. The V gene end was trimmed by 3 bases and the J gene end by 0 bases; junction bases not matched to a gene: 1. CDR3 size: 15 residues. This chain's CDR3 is CARSSGGTNTGELFF. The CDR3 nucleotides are TGTGCCAGAAGCTCGGGAGGGACGAACACCGGGGAGCTGTTTTTT.

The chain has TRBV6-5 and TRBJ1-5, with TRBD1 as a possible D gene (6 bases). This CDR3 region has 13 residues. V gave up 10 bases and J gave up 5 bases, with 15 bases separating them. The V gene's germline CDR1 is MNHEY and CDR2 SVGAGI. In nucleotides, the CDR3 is TGTGCCACCATGGGGAGGGGGGATCAGCCCCAGCATTTT. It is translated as CATMGRGDQPQHF.

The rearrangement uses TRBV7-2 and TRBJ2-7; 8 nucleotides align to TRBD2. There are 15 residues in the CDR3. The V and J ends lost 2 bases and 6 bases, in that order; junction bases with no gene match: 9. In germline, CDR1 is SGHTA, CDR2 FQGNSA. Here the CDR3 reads CASSLYSGGLPEQYF. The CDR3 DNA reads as TGTGCCAGCAGCTTATATTCGGGGGGGCTCCCCGAGCAGTACTTC. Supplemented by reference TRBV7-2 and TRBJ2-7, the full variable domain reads GAGVSQSPSNKVTEKGKDVELRCDPISGHTALYWYRQSLGQGLEFLIYFQGNSAPDKSGLPSDRFSAERTGGSVSTLTIQRTQQEDSAVYLCASSLYSGGLPEQYFGPGTRLTVT.

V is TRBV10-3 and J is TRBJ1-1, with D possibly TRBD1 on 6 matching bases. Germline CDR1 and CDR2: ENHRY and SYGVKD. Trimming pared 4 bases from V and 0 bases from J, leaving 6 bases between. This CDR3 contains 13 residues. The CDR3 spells CAISGQVNTEAFF. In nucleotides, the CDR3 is TGTGCCATCAGTGGACAGGTGAACACTGAAGCTTTCTTT.

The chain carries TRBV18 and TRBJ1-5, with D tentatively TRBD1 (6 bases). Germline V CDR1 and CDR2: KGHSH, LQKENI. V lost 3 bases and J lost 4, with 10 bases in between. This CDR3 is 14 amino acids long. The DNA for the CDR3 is TGTGCCAGCTCACCCGTTCAGGGGAATCAGCCCCAGCATTTT. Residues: CASSPVQGNQPQHF.

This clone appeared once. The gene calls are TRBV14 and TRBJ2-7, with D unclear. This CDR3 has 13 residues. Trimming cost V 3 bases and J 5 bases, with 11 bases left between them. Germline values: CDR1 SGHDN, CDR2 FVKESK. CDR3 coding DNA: TGTGCCAGCAGCCAGGTACGAGGAAACGAGCAGTACTTC. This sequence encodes CASSQVRGNEQYF.

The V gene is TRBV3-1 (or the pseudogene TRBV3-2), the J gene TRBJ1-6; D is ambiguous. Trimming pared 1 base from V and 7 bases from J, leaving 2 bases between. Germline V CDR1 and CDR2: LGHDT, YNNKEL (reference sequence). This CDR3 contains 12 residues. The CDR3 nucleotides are TGTGCCAGCAGCCAAGTAAATTCACCCCTCCACTTT. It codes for CASSQVNSPLHF.

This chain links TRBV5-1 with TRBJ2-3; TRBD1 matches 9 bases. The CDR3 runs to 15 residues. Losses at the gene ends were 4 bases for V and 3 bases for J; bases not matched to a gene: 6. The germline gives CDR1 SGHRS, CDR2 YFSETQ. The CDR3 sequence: CASSLAGTGTDTQYF. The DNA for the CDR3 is TGCGCCAGCAGCCTGGCCGGGACAGGGACAGATACGCAGTATTTT.

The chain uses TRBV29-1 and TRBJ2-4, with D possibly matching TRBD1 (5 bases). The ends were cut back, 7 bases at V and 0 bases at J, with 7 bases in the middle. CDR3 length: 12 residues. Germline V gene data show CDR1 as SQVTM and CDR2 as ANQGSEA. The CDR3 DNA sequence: TGCAGCGCCAGGGAAGCCAAAAACATTCAGTACTTC. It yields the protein CSAREAKNIQYF.

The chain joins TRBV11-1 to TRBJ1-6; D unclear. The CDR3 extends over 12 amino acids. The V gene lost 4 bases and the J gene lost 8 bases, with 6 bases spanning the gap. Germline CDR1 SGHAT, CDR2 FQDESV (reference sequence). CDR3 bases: TGTGCCAGCAGCTCTAGTGATTCACCCCTCCACTTT. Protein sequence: CASSSSDSPLHF.

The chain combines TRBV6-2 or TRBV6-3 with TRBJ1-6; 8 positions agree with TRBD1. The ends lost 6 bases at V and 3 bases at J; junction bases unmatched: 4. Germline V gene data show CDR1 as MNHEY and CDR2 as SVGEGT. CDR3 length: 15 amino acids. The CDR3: CASSNGQGYNSPLHF. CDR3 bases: TGTGCCAGCAGCAACGGACAGGGCTATAATTCACCCCTCCACTTT.

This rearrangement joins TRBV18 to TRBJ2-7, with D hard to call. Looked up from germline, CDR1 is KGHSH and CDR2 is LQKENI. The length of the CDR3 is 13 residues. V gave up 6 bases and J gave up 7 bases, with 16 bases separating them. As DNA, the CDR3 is TGTGCCAGCTCTACCATCGACACCTCGGAGCAGTACTTC. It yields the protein CASSTIDTSEQYF.

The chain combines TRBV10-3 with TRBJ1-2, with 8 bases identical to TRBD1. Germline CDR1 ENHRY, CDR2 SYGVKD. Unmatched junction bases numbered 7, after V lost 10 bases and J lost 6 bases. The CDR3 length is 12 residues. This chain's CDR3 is CATLTGADGYTF. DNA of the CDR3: TGTGCCACCCTGACAGGGGCAGATGGCTACACCTTC.

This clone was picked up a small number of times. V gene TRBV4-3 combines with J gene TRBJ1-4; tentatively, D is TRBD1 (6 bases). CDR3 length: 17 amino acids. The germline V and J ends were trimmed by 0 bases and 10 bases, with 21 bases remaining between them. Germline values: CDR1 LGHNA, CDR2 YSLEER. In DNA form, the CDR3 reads TGCGCCAGCAGCCAAGATCCCCCAGGGGCCCAGGTAGTAAAACTGTTTTTT. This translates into CASSQDPPGAQVVKLFF.